The present T cell receptor beta chain was sequenced within a study of PD-L1 blockade in urothelial cancer. Across the whole study: Blood analysis took place 3 weeks (second dose) and 6 weeks after treatment start.

This clone was observed once. Using immunoSEQ multiplex PCR, the repertoire was profiled, and TCRdb retains in-frame clones only, with some absent. The sample lists about 48,000 clones; roughly 80% were seen once. Germline CDR1 and CDR2: SGHDN and FVKESK. This CDR3 contains 14 residues. V was clipped by 4 bases and J by 13 bases, with 20 bases between them. Time point denoted: peripheral blood 6 weeks after treatment start. This clonotype was obtained from a man aged 70-80 years with urothelial cancer. The source material was PBMCs, sampled around atezolizumab (anti-PD-L1) treatment. This chain links TRBV14 with TRBJ2-1; D remains ambiguous. CDR3 loop: CASSPLGLQAHQFF. Here the CDR3 DNA reads TGTGCCAGCAGCCCCTTAGGCCTTCAGGCCCACCAGTTCTTC.